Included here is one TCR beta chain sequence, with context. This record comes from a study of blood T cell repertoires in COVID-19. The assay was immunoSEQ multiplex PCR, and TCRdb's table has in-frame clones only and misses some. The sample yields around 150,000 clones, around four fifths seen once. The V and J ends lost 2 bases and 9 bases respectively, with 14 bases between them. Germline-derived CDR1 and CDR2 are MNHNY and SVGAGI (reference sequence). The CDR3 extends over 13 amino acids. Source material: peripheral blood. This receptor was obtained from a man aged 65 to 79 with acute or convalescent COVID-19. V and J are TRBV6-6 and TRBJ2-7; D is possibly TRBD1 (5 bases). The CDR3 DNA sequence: TGTGCCAGCAGTTACGAGGAAGGGGCAGGGCAGTACTTC. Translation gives CASSYEEGAGQYF.